This T cell receptor beta chain was identified in a study of vaccination and CD4 T cells after COVID-19. Study summary: Following dose two, a median around 65 days (range 14 to 241) passed before post-vaccine samples were taken. Sample collection from a few convalescent patients took place at day 14 and days 161 to 241 post-vaccination.

In TCRdb, the PCR reads were re-called with MiXCR into one record per CDR3 protein. Among some 40,000 distinct CDR3 sequences, 36% were seen once, and the ten largest hold 5.8%. This sample's time point: late sampling 161 to 241 days after vaccination in three convalescent patients. Positive PCR tests came between March and December 2020, ahead of the US Alpha, Beta and Delta variants. A few counts support this clonotype. The antigen is undetermined. Study-wide findings and caveats: Convalescent patients' vaccine-specific clones were spike mono-reactive in 304 of 307 cases.

The input for sequencing was CD4+ T cells from blood, taken about 7 months after SARS-CoV-2 vaccination. The source of this sequence is a human donor who had recovered from COVID-19.

The CDR3 loop is CASSRTDHTEAFF. In DNA form, the CDR3 reads TGTGCCAGCTCGCGGACAGACCACACTGAAGCTTTCTTT. The chain joins TRBV7-3 to TRBJ1-1, with a tentative D call TRBD1 (6 bases). V lost 8 bases to trimming and J lost 3 bases, with 13 bases between them. CDR3 size: 13 residues. The germline V gene encodes CDR1 SGHTA and CDR2 FQGTGA.